This is a list of T cell receptor beta chains from one sample in a study of blood T cell repertoires in COVID-19. The table came from immunoSEQ multiplex PCR; TCRdb's copy has only in-frame clones and leaves some out. The sample shows fewer than 20,000 clones, 91% of them seen only once. The sample taken for sequencing was peripheral blood. Receptors originate from a human donor in a cohort sampled during active COVID-19. Each CDR3 is given with its conserved first and last residue. D genes are given only for firm matches. Clone size appears in some rows only: once, few, many, or a class for an expanded clone.

TRBV9	15	-	TRBJ2-1	-	CASSPTGGTYNEQFF	TGTGCCAGCAGCCCAACAGGTGGTACCTACAATGAGCAGTTCTTC
TRBV7-9	15	-	TRBJ2-2	-	CASSLEVGGTGELFF	TGTGCCAGCAGCTTAGAGGTGGGAGGTACCGGGGAGCTGTTTTTT
TRBV2	13	-	TRBJ1-1	TRBD1	CASRRDRTTEAFF	TGTGCCAGCCGGCGGGACAGAACCACTGAAGCTTTCTTT
TRBV6-5	14	-	TRBJ1-3	TRBD1	CASSITGAGNTIYF	TGTGCCAGCAGCATAACAGGGGCGGGAAACACCATATATTTT
TRBV11-3	14	-	TRBJ2-7	TRBD1	CASSSTGYSYEQYF	TGTGCCAGCAGCTCGACAGGGTACTCCTACGAGCAGTACTTC
TRBV13	16	-	TRBJ2-1	TRBD2	CASSLGRLAGVGEQFF	TGTGCCAGCAGCTTAGGCCGACTAGCGGGAGTCGGTGAGCAGTTCTTC
TRBV28	14	once	TRBJ1-2	-	CASSLSREIYGYTF	TGTGCCAGCAGTTTATCGAGGGAAATCTATGGCTACACCTTC
TRBV5-6	17	-	TRBJ2-5	-	CASSANGAGTTEETQYF	TGTGCCAGCAGCGCCAATGGCGCGGGCACTACTGAAGAGACCCAGTACTTC
TRBV19	11	-	TRBJ1-2	-	CAIRRGHGYTF	TGTGCCATCAGAAGGGGTCATGGCTACACCTTC
TRBV7-3	16	few	TRBJ2-3	TRBD2	CASSFSPAGVTDTQYF	TGTGCCAGCAGCTTCTCGCCAGCGGGGGTCACAGATACGCAGTATTTT
TRBV18	14	-	TRBJ2-7	-	CASSQQARSYEQYF	TGTGCCAGCTCACAACAGGCTCGCTCCTACGAGCAGTACTTC
TRBV5-1	17	-	TRBJ2-5	TRBD2	CASSLALSGRTGGSRDF	TGCGCCAGCAGCTTGGCCCTTAGCGGGAGGACGGGGGGTTCCAGAGACTTC
TRBV18	13	-	TRBJ1-1	TRBD1	CASSPGQDTEAFF	TGTGCCAGCTCACCAGGACAGGACACTGAAGCTTTCTTT
TRBV27	13	-	TRBJ1-2	-	CASSLRGYNGYTF	TGTGCCAGCAGTTTAAGAGGGTATAATGGCTACACCTTC
TRBV10-3	16	-	TRBJ2-3	TRBD2	CAISDRRGGFTDTQYF	TGTGCCATCAGTGACAGGCGGGGGGGATTCACAGATACGCAGTATTTT
TRBV11-2	15	-	TRBJ2-7	TRBD1	CASSLGQGNLYEQYF	TGTGCCAGCAGCTTAGGACAGGGGAATCTCTACGAGCAGTACTTC
TRBV7-7	15	-	TRBJ2-5	TRBD2	CASSQSRGGSETQYF	TGTGCTAGCAGTCAATCCCGGGGCGGGAGCGAGACCCAGTACTTC
TRBV5-1	15	-	TRBJ1-1	TRBD1	CASSSLTGVVTEAFF	TGCGCCAGCAGCTCCCTGACAGGGGTGGTCACTGAAGCTTTCTTT
TRBV5-1	14	-	TRBJ2-5	-	CASSPQGLGETQYF	TGCGCCAGCAGTCCGCAGGGATTGGGGGAGACCCAGTACTTC
TRBV29-1	13	-	TRBJ2-1	TRBD2	CSATSEAYNEQFF	TGCAGCGCAACTAGCGAAGCCTACAATGAGCAGTTCTTC
TRBV3-1/TRBV3-2	14	once	TRBJ1-1	TRBD1	CASSPRTGRTEAFF	TGTGCCAGCAGCCCTCGGACAGGGAGGACTGAAGCTTTCTTT
TRBV5-1	14	-	TRBJ1-2	-	CASSLVPGSYGYTF	TGCGCCAGCAGCTTGGTACCAGGAAGCTATGGCTACACCTTC
TRBV3-1/TRBV3-2	14	once	TRBJ2-1	-	CASSLPAGTNEQFF	TGTGCCAGCAGCTTGCCCGCCGGGACTAATGAGCAGTTCTTC
TRBV15	14	-	TRBJ1-4	TRBD1	CATSRGTGDEKLFF	TGTGCCACCAGCAGAGGGACAGGGGATGAAAAACTGTTTTTT
TRBV27	16	-	TRBJ1-2	-	CASNGGPGSGDYGYTF	TGTGCCAGCAACGGAGGGCCAGGGTCGGGTGACTATGGCTACACCTTC
TRBV10-3	13	-	TRBJ2-3	-	CAIRSGVTDTQYF	TGTGCCATCAGATCAGGCGTCACAGATACGCAGTATTTT
TRBV27	14	-	TRBJ1-3	-	CASKKRSAGNTIYF	TGTGCCAGCAAGAAGCGGTCGGCTGGAAACACCATATATTTT
TRBV27	13	-	TRBJ1-1	-	CASSRAGDTQAFF	TGTGCCAGCAGTAGGGCGGGTGACACCCAAGCTTTCTTT
TRBV5-8	14	-	TRBJ1-5	-	CASSLSGANQPQHF	TGTGCCAGCAGCTTAAGTGGAGCCAATCAGCCCCAGCATTTT
TRBV4-2	19	-	TRBJ2-3	TRBD1	CASSQVLPGQGVGTDTQYF	TGTGCCAGCAGCCAAGTGCTCCCGGGACAGGGGGTTGGCACAGATACGCAGTATTTT
TRBV7-2	14	-	TRBJ1-3	-	CASSLSRGRNTIYF	TGTGCCAGCAGTCTTTCCAGGGGTCGAAACACCATATATTTT
TRBV12-5	18	-	TRBJ2-4	-	CASGFSLRGPAAKNIQYF	TGTGCTAGTGGTTTTAGTTTAAGGGGCCCCGCGGCCAAAAACATTCAGTACTTC
TRBV3-1/TRBV3-2	11	few	TRBJ1-2	TRBD1	CASRDRDGYTF	TGTGCCAGCAGGGACAGGGATGGCTACACCTTC